This is a list of T cell receptor beta chains from one sample in a study of shared clonotypes between healthy human individuals. Sequencing was performed with immunoSEQ multiplex PCR; in TCRdb, only in-frame clones are kept and a portion is missing. The sample lists fewer than 600,000 clones, approximately 77% seen once, with around 11% in the top ten. Material for sequencing was PBMCs. The receptors were gathered from a woman in her thirties or forties in good health. Some clones in this sample may be carry-over from other donors' samples. CDR3s include the opening cysteine and the closing phenylalanine or tryptophan. A D gene is named only where the DNA matches it firmly. Some rows have no size entry. The others give once, few or many, or a class for an expanded clone.

j_call d_call clone_size v_call cdr3_nt cdr3_aa
TRBJ2-3 TRBD1 . TRBV27 TGTGCCAGCAGCTCGGGACAGGGTTTTTTCACAGATACGCAGTATTTT CASSSGQGFFTDTQYF
TRBJ1-2 . . TRBV5-8 TGTGCCAGCAGCCTAAGACAGATTAACTATGGCTACACCTTC CASSLRQINYGYTF
TRBJ1-1 . . TRBV29-1 TGCAGCGTAAAACAGGATCCTTACACTGAAGCTTTCTTT CSVKQDPYTEAFF
TRBJ2-3 . . TRBV18 TGTGCCAGCTCACCAGAGTCAGATACGCAGTATTTT CASSPESDTQYF
TRBJ2-5 TRBD2 . TRBV19 TGTGCCAGTAGTACCTCCCGGGACTATTGGGAGACCCAGTACTTC CASSTSRDYWETQYF
TRBJ1-4 . . TRBV7-8 TGTGCCAGCAGCCGCGGGACCCGGAATGAAAAACTGTTTTTT CASSRGTRNEKLFF
TRBJ1-1 . many TRBV5-1 TGCGCCAGCAGCTTGGCCATCGATGGTCGGATTGAAGCTTTCTTT CASSLAIDGRIEAFF
TRBJ2-3 TRBD2 . TRBV28 TGTGCCAGCAGTTTATGGGGGACTAGCGTTGCAGATACGCAGTATTTT CASSLWGTSVADTQYF
TRBJ2-4 TRBD2 . TRBV19 TGTGCCAGTAGTTCCGGGGAGGGAGCTGGGAACATTCAGTACTTC CASSSGEGAGNIQYF
TRBJ1-1 . . TRBV10-1 TGCGCCAGCAGTGACACAGGGTTGGGCACTGAAGCTTTCTTT CASSDTGLGTEAFF
TRBJ1-3 . . TRBV25-1 TGTGCCAGCAGTGAATATGGGACTGGAAACACCATATATTTT CASSEYGTGNTIYF
TRBJ1-3 TRBD1 . TRBV5-8 TGTGCCAGCAGCTTGTCCGGGACAGGGCTCGCGGACACCATATATTTT CASSLSGTGLADTIYF
TRBJ2-1 TRBD2 . TRBV30 TGTGCCTGGAGTGTCGGACTAGCGGGAGGGTACAATGAGCAGTTCTTC CAWSVGLAGGYNEQFF
TRBJ1-2 . . TRBV28 TGTGCCAGCAGTGGGGGGGGGCTCACCTATGGCTACACCTTC CASSGGGLTYGYTF
TRBJ2-1 TRBD1 . TRBV5-4 TGTGCCAGCAGCCCCGGGGGACAGGGGTCGCCCTACAATGAGCAGTTCTTC CASSPGGQGSPYNEQFF
TRBJ2-1 TRBD2 . TRBV7-3 TGTGCCAGCAGCCCTTCTGCGACTAGCTCCAAATACAATGAGCAGTTCTTC CASSPSATSSKYNEQFF
TRBJ2-5 . . TRBV7-6 TGTGCCAGCAGCTTAGGGACACACCAAGAGACCCAGTACTTC CASSLGTHQETQYF
TRBJ2-3 . . TRBV28 TGTGCCAGCAGTTTAGGTCCCAGTAAGCAGTATTTT CASSLGPSKQYF
TRBJ1-2 . . TRBV2 TGTGCCAGCAGAGATCCGGGACATAATTTGGGCTACACCTTC CASRDPGHNLGYTF
TRBJ1-2 TRBD1 few TRBV27 TGTGCCCCGCCAGGGGACAGAACCTATGGCTACACCTTC CAPPGDRTYGYTF
TRBJ1-1 TRBD1 . TRBV19 TGTGCCAGTAGGACCACCTCGACAGGGGGCGGCGATGAAGCTTTCTTT CASRTTSTGGGDEAFF
TRBJ2-3 TRBD1 few TRBV13 TGTGCCAGCAGCGGACAGGGAAGCACAGATACGCAGTATTTT CASSGQGSTDTQYF
TRBJ2-5 TRBD1 . TRBV12-5 TGTGCTAGTGGTTTGCGTCAGGGGGCAATAGAGACCCAGTACTTC CASGLRQGAIETQYF
TRBJ2-7 . . TRBV11-2 TGTGCCAGCAGCTTAGCGGGGATCAAACCCTACGAGCAGTACTTC CASSLAGIKPYEQYF
TRBJ2-7 . . TRBV4-3 TGCGCCAGCAGCCAAGATTGGGCTAGATTCTACGAGCAGTACTTC CASSQDWARFYEQYF
TRBJ2-5 . . TRBV19 TGTGCCAGTAGTATAAACGGCAGGCGGGGAGAGACCCAGTACTTC CASSINGRRGETQYF
TRBJ1-5 TRBD1 once TRBV7-8 TGTGCCAGCAGCGCCGGGACAGGGGATCAGCCCCAGCATTTT CASSAGTGDQPQHF
TRBJ1-3 TRBD1 . TRBV4-2 TGTGCCAGCAGCCATGAAGAACCGGGACAGGGGTTCTCTGGAAACACCATATATTTT CASSHEEPGQGFSGNTIYF
TRBJ2-5 . . TRBV7-2 TGTGCCAGCAGCTCTTATGAGCCAGGAGTGGAGACCCAGTACTTC CASSSYEPGVETQYF
TRBJ2-7 . . TRBV14 TGTGCCAGCAGCCAACGCCTAGCGTCCGAGCAGTACTTC CASSQRLASEQYF
TRBJ2-2 TRBD2 . TRBV4-1 TGCGCCAGCAGCCACGCGGGACTAGCGGGAGGGTTCCCAAACACCGGGGAGCTGTTTTTT CASSHAGLAGGFPNTGELFF
TRBJ2-1 . . TRBV5-1 TGCGCCAGCAGCTTGGGGGAGCTGAACCCTTACAATGAGCAGTTCTTC CASSLGELNPYNEQFF
TRBJ2-1 . . TRBV7-2 TGTGCCAGCAGCTTCGTCTCAGGATTCTACAATGAGCAGTTCTTC CASSFVSGFYNEQFF